This T cell receptor beta chain appears in the sequencing data of a study of blood T cell repertoires in COVID-19. Overall study context: In each case, the material was cDNA or gDNA derived from T cells, B-cell-depleted T cells, or PBMCs.

In the original workflow: Reference gene primer amplification gave estimated nucleated cell counts. TCRdb's table, derived via immunoSEQ multiplex PCR, lists solely in-frame clones and lacks some. The DNA was the basis for D and trimming; V, J and clone size are from that table. This table holds roughly 330,000 clones, about 90% found once. The CDR3 has 15 amino acids. The ends were cut back, 0 bases at V and 1 base at J, with 10 bases in the middle. Germline assignment: CDR1 SGDLS and CDR2 YYNGEE. Everyone who took part was roughly 18 to 89 years old, and they came from fewer than 25 US areas. Cohorts were assigned according to the clinical history that participants reported. A single count supports this clone.

J is TRBJ2-5 and V is TRBV9; D gene unclear. The sequenced sample was PBMCs or T cells enriched from blood (not recorded which). This TCR was recovered from a woman under 40 who had recovered from COVID-19. CDR3 in amino acids: CASSVVPGIQETQYF. The DNA of the CDR3 is TGTGCCAGCAGCGTAGTACCGGGTATCCAAGAGACCCAGTACTTC.